This T cell receptor beta chain was found in a study of blood T cell repertoires in COVID-19. Study-level information: Collection of acute and convalescent COVID-19 samples took place in the United States, Italy and Spain. PBMCs, B-cell-depleted T cells, or T cells were the source of the cDNA or gDNA that made up the material.

Trimming cost V 6 bases and J 12 bases; bases outside gene matches: 6. Germline loops: CDR1 MNHEY, CDR2 SVGAGI. The CDR3 extends over 13 amino acids. Original methodology: Cell counts per sample came from amplifying reference gene primers. Some clones are missing from TCRdb's copy, which holds only in-frame ones; the method was immunoSEQ multiplex PCR. D and trimming come from the DNA, and the V and J calls and clone size come from that table. The repertoire holds about 190,000 clones, with just under 85% as singletons. The V call is TRBV6-5, the J call TRBJ2-1; 12 nucleotides agree with TRBD2. The sample taken for sequencing was peripheral blood. This receptor was identified in a woman between 65 and 79 years old with active or convalescent COVID-19. CDR3 region: CASRASGRALQFF. The CDR3 DNA reads TGTGCCAGCAGGGCTAGCGGGAGGGCTTTGCAGTTCTTC.